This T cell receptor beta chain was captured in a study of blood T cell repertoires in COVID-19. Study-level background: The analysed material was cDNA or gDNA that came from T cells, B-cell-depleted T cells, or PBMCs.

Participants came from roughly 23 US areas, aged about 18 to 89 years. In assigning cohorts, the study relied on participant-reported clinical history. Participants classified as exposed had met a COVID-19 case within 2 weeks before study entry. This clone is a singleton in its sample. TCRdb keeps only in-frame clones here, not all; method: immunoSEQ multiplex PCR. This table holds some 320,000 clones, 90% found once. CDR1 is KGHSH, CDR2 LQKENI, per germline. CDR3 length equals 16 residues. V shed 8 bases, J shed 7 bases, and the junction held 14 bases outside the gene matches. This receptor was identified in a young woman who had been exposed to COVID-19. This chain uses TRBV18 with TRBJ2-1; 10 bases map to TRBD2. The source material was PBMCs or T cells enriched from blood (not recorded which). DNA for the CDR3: TGTGCCAGCACCGCAGTTTTCAGCGGGGGGGTGAATGAGCAGTTCTTC. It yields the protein CASTAVFSGGVNEQFF.